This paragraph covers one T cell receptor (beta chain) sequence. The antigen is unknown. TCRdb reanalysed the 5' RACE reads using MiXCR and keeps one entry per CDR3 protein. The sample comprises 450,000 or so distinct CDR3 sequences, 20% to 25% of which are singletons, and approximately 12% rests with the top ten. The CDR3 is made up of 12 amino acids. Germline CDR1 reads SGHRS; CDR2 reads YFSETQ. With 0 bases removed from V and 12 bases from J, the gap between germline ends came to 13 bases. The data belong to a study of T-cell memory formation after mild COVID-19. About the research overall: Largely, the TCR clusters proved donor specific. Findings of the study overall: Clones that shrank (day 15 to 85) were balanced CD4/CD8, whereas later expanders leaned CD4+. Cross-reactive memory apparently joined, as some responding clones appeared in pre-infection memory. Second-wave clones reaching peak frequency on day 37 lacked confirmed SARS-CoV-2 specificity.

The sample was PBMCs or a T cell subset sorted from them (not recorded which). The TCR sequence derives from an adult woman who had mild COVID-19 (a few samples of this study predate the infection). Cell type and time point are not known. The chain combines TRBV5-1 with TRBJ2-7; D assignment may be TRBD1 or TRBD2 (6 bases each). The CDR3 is CASSLEGGLRYF. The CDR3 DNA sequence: TGCGCCAGCAGCTTGGAAGGGGGACTCAGGTACTTC.